These T cell receptor beta chains were read from a single sample in a study of shared clonotypes between healthy human individuals. TCRdb's table, derived via immunoSEQ multiplex PCR, lists solely in-frame clones and lacks some. Of 450,000 to 600,000 clones detected, around 80% appear once; the ten largest clones hold 12%. Sequencing input: PBMCs. These receptor sequences come from a middle-aged woman in good health. Some clones in this sample may be carry-over from other donors' samples. CDR3s leave out the opening cysteine and the closing phenylalanine or tryptophan. Each record gives: J gene, V gene, clone size, CDR3 protein. Clone size is shown for a subset of rows, as once, few, many or a class of expanded clone.

>TRBJ1-1|TRBV29-1|NA
SAQENTEAF
>TRBJ2-3|TRBV4-3|NA
ASSQAQSSPPTDTQY
>TRBJ2-7|TRBV7-2|few
ASRLDRTSGRRQY
>TRBJ2-5|TRBV18|NA
ASSLGNQETQY
>TRBJ2-2|TRBV6-4|NA
ASSPQGSNTGELF
>TRBJ2-3|TRBV4-3|NA
ASSQDPGPTDTQY
>TRBJ1-1|TRBV29-1|NA
SVAPRGNTEAF
>TRBJ2-6|TRBV19|NA
ASSIDGGSGANVLT
>TRBJ2-7|TRBV18|NA
ASSPPKPGGPSSYEQY
>TRBJ2-5|TRBV2|NA
ASSEFQAQETQY
>TRBJ2-7|TRBV19|many
ASSIDPSPDRTTSYEQY
>TRBJ1-4|TRBV9|many
ASSPGWGLEKLF
>TRBJ2-7|TRBV25-1|once
ASNPPDSAYEQY
>TRBJ1-4|TRBV6-1|NA
ASSEVGGSEKLF
>TRBJ2-3|TRBV19|NA
ASSLQGADTQY
>TRBJ2-7|TRBV6-6|NA
ASRGQGYPYEQY
>TRBJ2-5|TRBV18|few
ASSPPLAAQETQY
>TRBJ2-1|TRBV28|NA
ASSLWKDSYNEQF
>TRBJ1-5|TRBV28|NA
ASREGGENQPQH
>TRBJ2-2|TRBV30|NA
AWTPGAANTGELF
>TRBJ1-1|TRBV19|few
ASSQTRDRSLNTEAF
>TRBJ1-1|TRBV5-8|NA
ASSHLRGNEAF
>TRBJ2-5|TRBV28|NA
ASSLGGAGGRGETQY
>TRBJ1-3|TRBV19|NA
ASSLDRHRSGNTIY
>TRBJ2-5|TRBV27|NA
ASSLSRENQETQY
>TRBJ1-1|TRBV29-1|NA
SVEVGGSNTEAF
>TRBJ2-3|TRBV5-6|NA
ASSFQQSGYTDTQY
>TRBJ1-5|TRBV19|NA
ASRRSRQRNQPQH
>TRBJ1-1|TRBV6-5|NA
ASSYTAAGEAF
>TRBJ1-2|TRBV6-5|NA
ASSTRQGAIGYT
>TRBJ2-3|TRBV6-4|NA
ASSVVGTGATDTQY
>TRBJ1-2|TRBV30|NA
AWRPQTANYGYT
>TRBJ2-7|TRBV7-8|NA
ASSLSSDQY
>TRBJ1-2|TRBV28|NA
ASTSQGEVYYGYT
>TRBJ2-1|TRBV18|NA
ASSPRAGGAYNEQF
>TRBJ2-6|TRBV5-1|NA
ASSLESGSGANVLT
>TRBJ2-2|TRBV10-1|NA
ASGTSGRAVTGELF
>TRBJ2-3|TRBV10-3|NA
AIRVSRGADTQY
>TRBJ2-7|TRBV9|NA
ASSVGQQDGEQY
>TRBJ2-7|TRBV28|few
ASSSGQGPTEQY
>TRBJ2-1|TRBV11-3|once
ASSLGLAGANEQF
>TRBJ2-2|TRBV19|NA
ASSRGAGGLNTGELF
>TRBJ2-1|TRBV5-1|NA
ASSDGAWGRSSYNEQF
>TRBJ2-7|TRBV18|NA
ASSRGQDLYEQY
>TRBJ1-4|TRBV6-1|NA
ASSFSGGDEKLF
>TRBJ2-7|TRBV18|few
ASSSTGINSYEQY
>TRBJ1-1|TRBV28|NA
ASSLGTGGFITEAF
>TRBJ1-1|TRBV6-5|NA
ASSYAGEDTEAF
>TRBJ2-7|TRBV7-6|few
ASSFRASGSFYEQY
>TRBJ2-3|TRBV6-1|NA
ASSESLGLDTQY
>TRBJ1-4|TRBV9|NA
ASSIGQVSEKLF
>TRBJ2-1|TRBV6-5|NA
ASSGRLAAYNEQF
>TRBJ2-3|TRBV10-3|NA
AISVSLYTDTQY